The text below deals with one TCR beta chain. This clone was recorded once. Its antigen target is currently unknown. The sample holds no much larger clone one base away, and base qualities are not on file. The collaborating institutions used their own protocols to collect whole blood in K2EDTA tubes. For TCRbeta analysis, collaborators shipped samples in one of three forms: frozen whole blood, isolated PBMCs, or DNA extracted from either of those sample types. This specimen comes from a study of blood T cell repertoires in COVID-19 (dated by TCRdb to 2019 to 2021). With regard to the full study: The collaborator samples originated in the United States, Italy and Spain and spanned the acute and convalescent phases of COVID-19. The prospective study material was composed of cDNA or gDNA derived from T cells, B-cell-depleted T cells, or PBMCs. The dataset comprised deeply sampled blood TCRbeta repertoires from subjects exposed to, actively infected with, or recovered from COVID-19. The repertoires were released in a freely available public database meant as a resource for research on the immune response to SARS-CoV-2. The samples were drawn from two sources: the first 160 participants of the ongoing ImmuneRACE study, and fewer than 1,500 subjects contributed by 6 global collaborators. Sample metadata almost always included a de-identified subject ID, COVID-19 status, age in years and sex. Where available, HLA class I and class II types were taken from metadata supplied by the sample provider and were not determined by assay-based typing. Points the paper makes about the study in general: How much clinical and demographic metadata was included differed by source and by participant, and the metadata was provided uncurated.

The immunoSEQ Assay, a bias-controlled multiplex PCR, was used to amplify TCRbeta CDR3 regions from genomic DNA. As for how the authors treated the data: The number of nucleated cells in each sample was estimated by amplification of reference gene primers within the assay. Sequence reads were collapsed and filtered to measure the absolute abundance of every unique TCRbeta CDR3 rearrangement. For each sample, productive Simpson clonality was calculated by taking the square root of Simpson's diversity index across productive rearrangements. The source is immuneACCESS, and TCRdb retained only in-frame sequences with V and J called. Part of the clones is not carried over; for the studies checked, unresolved V genes explain less than half of this, and the remainder is unexplained. V, J and clone size are those of that table, while D and trimming were read from the DNA. Across this sample there are 80,000 to 100,000 clones, with around nine tenths seen only once. 1.5% to 2% of the sample belongs to the ten largest clones.

As encoded in the germline V gene, CDR1 is ENHRY while CDR2 is SYGVKD. The CDR3, from cysteine to phenylalanine, totals 14 residues. Only CDR3 DNA remains: 42 bases, in frame from the first base. The V and J ends are trimmed by 11 bases and 0 bases, leaving 16 bases between them. The receptor was derived from a man in his fifties or sixties with acute or convalescent COVID-19. Sequences were obtained from peripheral blood. The chain couples TRBV10-3 to TRBJ1-2; TRBD1 is a possible D gene, resting on 6 matching bases. In nucleotides, the sequence is TGTGCCTCTACCGGGACAAGTACTAACTATGGCTACACCTTC. Translated, this is CASTGTSTNYGYTF.